Detailed here is one T cell receptor (beta chain). The source of the sample is a study of technical replicates of blood from a few donors. Some clones are missing from TCRdb's copy, which holds only in-frame ones; the method was immunoSEQ multiplex PCR. In the table there are around 71,000 clones, around 90% of which are singletons. The material sequenced was T cells isolated from PBMCs. This clonotype originated in a human donor in good health.

The CDR3 region is CASRKGLAGTDTQYF. As DNA, the CDR3 is TGTGCCAGCAGAAAGGGACTAGCGGGCACAGATACGCAGTATTTT. This chain uses TRBV7-9 with TRBJ2-3; TRBD2 aligns across 11 bases. Germline assignment: CDR1 SEHNR and CDR2 FQNEAQ (reference sequence). This CDR3 is 15 amino acids long. V lost 6 bases and J lost 1; bases outside the gene matches: 3.